This T cell receptor (beta chain) was sequenced during a study of control samples from healthy donors and cancer patients. V was trimmed by 2 bases and J by 2 bases, leaving 5 bases between them. Looked up from germline, CDR1 is SGHRS and CDR2 is YFSETQ. CDR3 length: 14 amino acids. TCRdb keeps only in-frame clones here, not all; method: immunoSEQ multiplex PCR. The sample has roughly 130,000 clones, 85% to 95% seen once; the top ten hold 3.5% to 4%. The chain carries TRBV5-1 and TRBJ2-6; D remains ambiguous. The sequencing input was blood. The sequence was obtained from a young man in good health. This CDR3 is CASSFIAGANVLTF. The DNA for the CDR3 is TGCGCCAGCAGCTTCATTGCTGGGGCCAACGTCCTGACTTTC.